A selection of T cell receptor beta chains follows, all from one sample in a study of cytomegalovirus exposure and HLA in healthy donors. Using immunoSEQ multiplex PCR, the repertoire was profiled, and TCRdb retains in-frame clones only, with some absent. This table holds 100,000 to 150,000 clones, approximately 74% found once. Material: PBMCs. These TCRs come from a male donor in good health and CMV-seronegative. Both conserved end residues are part of each CDR3. The order of the fields is V gene, clone size, D gene, J gene, CDR3 protein, CDR3 DNA. D genes are given only for firm matches. Clone size is given for some rows only: seen once, a few or many times, or a class if the clone is expanded.

TRBV5-8,NA,TRBD2,TRBJ2-1,CASRYGTSGSSEQFF,TGTGCCAGCAGATACGGGACTAGCGGGAGCAGCGAGCAGTTCTTC
TRBV7-3,NA,TRBD1,TRBJ2-5,CASSSGQMGETQYF,TGTGCCAGCAGTTCGGGACAGATGGGAGAGACCCAGTACTTC
TRBV9,NA,NA,TRBJ2-1,CASSPKKPAIYNEQFF,TGTGCCAGCAGCCCAAAAAAGCCCGCGATTTACAATGAGCAGTTCTTC
TRBV28,NA,TRBD1,TRBJ2-6,CASSLNIMGQFSSGANVLTF,TGTGCCAGCAGTTTAAACATTATGGGACAGTTTTCCTCTGGGGCCAACGTCCTGACTTTC
TRBV6-6,NA,NA,TRBJ2-1,CASSPKHEQFF,TGTGCCAGCAGCCCCAAGCATGAGCAGTTCTTC
TRBV18,NA,NA,TRBJ1-2,CASSPGGGGYTF,TGTGCCAGCTCACCGGGGGGTGGAGGCTACACCTTC
TRBV2,NA,TRBD2,TRBJ2-3,CASRRGGTDTQYF,TGTGCCAGCAGGCGGGGGGGCACAGATACGCAGTATTTT
TRBV7-2,NA,NA,TRBJ2-3,CASSLTITDTQYF,TGTGCCAGCAGCTTAACTATCACAGATACGCAGTATTTT
TRBV28,NA,TRBD2,TRBJ2-2,CATRGAGELFF,TGTGCCACCCGGGGGGCCGGGGAGCTGTTTTTT
TRBV5-1,NA,TRBD1,TRBJ1-4,CASSSYWTGGGGPNEKLFF,TGCGCCAGCAGCTCGTACTGGACAGGGGGCGGGGGCCCTAATGAAAAACTGTTTTTT
TRBV27,once,TRBD1,TRBJ1-1,CASNIYNSGQGSEAFF,TGTGCCAGCAACATCTATAATTCGGGACAGGGATCTGAAGCTTTCTTT
TRBV5-8,NA,TRBD1,TRBJ1-1,CASSPDREAEAFF,TGTGCCAGCAGCCCGGACAGGGAGGCTGAAGCTTTCTTT
TRBV28,few,NA,TRBJ1-6,CAILAGSSYNSPLHF,TGTGCCATTTTGGCGGGAAGCTCCTATAATTCACCCCTCCACTTT
TRBV29-1,few,TRBD2,TRBJ2-5,CSVRLAGVEETQYF,TGCAGCGTTCGACTAGCGGGAGTAGAAGAGACCCAGTACTTC
TRBV11-2,NA,TRBD2,TRBJ2-7,CASSLVGSGSYEQYF,TGTGCCAGCAGCTTAGTTGGTAGCGGGTCCTACGAGCAGTACTTC
TRBV19,once,NA,TRBJ1-1,CASSSEQGLPEAFF,TGTGCCAGTAGTTCGGAACAGGGTCTTCCTGAAGCTTTCTTT
TRBV28,once,TRBD1,TRBJ1-1,CASSFMRGQLNTEAFF,TGTGCCAGCAGTTTCATGAGGGGACAGTTGAACACTGAAGCTTTCTTT
TRBV5-4,NA,NA,TRBJ2-7,CASSSFIWPSSHEQYF,TGTGCCAGCAGCTCCTTCATCTGGCCTAGCTCCCACGAGCAGTACTTC
TRBV28,few,NA,TRBJ1-5,CASSLRDQPQHF,TGTGCCAGCAGTTTACGTGATCAGCCCCAGCATTTT
TRBV19,NA,TRBD1,TRBJ2-6,CASRQGANGANVLTF,TGTGCCAGTAGGCAGGGGGCGAATGGGGCCAACGTCCTGACTTTC
TRBV2,NA,NA,TRBJ2-2,CASTREVSGELFF,TGTGCCAGCACCCGGGAAGTGAGCGGGGAGCTGTTTTTT
TRBV27,NA,NA,TRBJ1-4,CASSTGNEKLFF,TGTGCCAGCAGCACGGGGAATGAAAAACTGTTTTTT
TRBV2,NA,TRBD2,TRBJ2-5,CASSEGGLASETQYF,TGTGCCAGCAGTGAAGGGGGACTAGCCTCGGAGACCCAGTACTTC
TRBV10-3,few,NA,TRBJ1-2,CAITGGLAYGYTF,TGTGCCATCACCGGGGGACTTGCCTATGGCTACACCTTC
TRBV6-5,few,NA,TRBJ2-1,CASRSGSSYNEQFF,TGTGCCAGCAGAAGCGGAAGCTCCTACAATGAGCAGTTCTTC
TRBV10-3,few,TRBD2,TRBJ2-1,CAISGVNTGGDEQFF,TGTGCCATCAGTGGAGTAAACACGGGAGGGGATGAGCAGTTCTTC
TRBV2,few,NA,TRBJ1-6,CASLRGYNSPLHF,TGTGCCAGCCTCCGGGGGTATAATTCACCCCTCCACTTT
TRBV14,NA,TRBD1,TRBJ2-3,CASSLAGQGAWDTQYF,TGTGCCAGCAGCCTAGCCGGACAGGGGGCGTGGGATACGCAGTATTTT
TRBV9,medium-sized,NA,TRBJ2-1,CASSVALGENEQFF,TGTGCCAGCAGCGTAGCCCTAGGCGAGAATGAGCAGTTCTTC
TRBV2,NA,NA,TRBJ2-7,CASHRVRTYEQYF,TGTGCCAGTCACAGGGTACGGACCTACGAGCAGTACTTC
TRBV4-2,NA,NA,TRBJ2-6,CASSQGLDSTSGANVLTF,TGTGCCAGCAGCCAAGGCTTGGACTCGACCTCTGGGGCCAACGTCCTGACTTTC
TRBV13,NA,NA,TRBJ1-4,CASSFRGDGEKLFF,TGTGCCAGCAGCTTCCGGGGGGATGGTGAAAAACTGTTTTTT
TRBV5-1,NA,NA,TRBJ2-3,CASERGSGTDTQYF,TGCGCCAGCGAAAGGGGATCCGGGACAGATACGCAGTATTTT
TRBV5-6,NA,NA,TRBJ2-2,CASSPVERNTGELFF,TGTGCCAGCAGCCCTGTGGAGCGGAACACCGGGGAGCTGTTTTTT
TRBV4-2,NA,NA,TRBJ2-2,CASSQDAPSKGELFF,TGTGCCAGCAGCCAAGATGCGCCGAGCAAAGGGGAGCTGTTTTTT
TRBV5-1,NA,TRBD1,TRBJ1-1,CASSLAGTGGTEAFF,TGCGCCAGCAGCTTGGCCGGGACAGGGGGGACTGAAGCTTTCTTT
TRBV5-4,NA,TRBD1,TRBJ1-2,CASSLGRGDNYGYTF,TGTGCCAGCAGCTTAGGCAGGGGGGATAACTATGGCTACACCTTC
TRBV5-1,NA,NA,TRBJ2-5,CASSLPVRETQYF,TGCGCCAGCAGCTTACCAGTCAGGGAGACCCAGTACTTC
TRBV7-9,NA,TRBD1,TRBJ1-5,CASSIQGGHQPQHF,TGTGCCAGCAGCATACAGGGGGGCCATCAGCCCCAGCATTTT
TRBV27,NA,NA,TRBJ2-3,CASSLFSGVVLSTDTQYF,TGTGCCAGCAGTTTATTCTCGGGTGTGGTACTCAGCACAGATACGCAGTATTTT
TRBV7-2,NA,NA,TRBJ2-7,CASSLALKTGEQYF,TGTGCCAGCAGCTTAGCGCTAAAAACGGGCGAGCAGTACTTC
TRBV19,once,TRBD1,TRBJ1-1,CACAYSDRGNTEAFF,TGTGCCTGCGCGTACTCTGACAGGGGTAACACTGAAGCTTTCTTT
TRBV2,few,TRBD2,TRBJ2-5,CASTLRGGGNQETQYF,TGTGCCAGCACCCTAAGGGGCGGGGGGAACCAAGAGACCCAGTACTTC
TRBV14,NA,TRBD2,TRBJ2-1,CASSTRLAEYNEQFF,TGTGCCAGCAGCACTCGACTAGCGGAGTACAATGAGCAGTTCTTC